The T cell receptor (beta chain) described here comes from a study of cytomegalovirus exposure and HLA in healthy donors. Study-level points and caveats: Exclusion as indistinguishable affected some V segments, including TRBV6-2 and TRBV6-3. Most TCR beta V segments were productive about 90% or about 30% of the time in an earlier analysis. The number of N-insertions in an Asian-associated ancestry cluster was reportedly below the roughly 670-donor mean in a later analysis.

This CDR3 spans 13 amino acids. Deletions cut 8 bases from V and 0 bases from J, with 9 bases between. The germline CDR1 and CDR2 sequences are MGHDK and SYGVNS. This clone occurred a few times. Its specificity is unknown. The PCR was carried out with 60 Vbeta primers and 13 Jbeta primers. Data came from immunoSEQ multiplex PCR; TCRdb stores just in-frame clones and leaves some out. The sample gives about 120,000 clones, 60% to 85% of which show up once; roughly 12% is in the top ten. Sequenced input: PBMCs. The chain is built from TRBV25-1 and TRBJ2-3; the D is unclear. This TCR was sampled from a middle-aged woman in good health and CMV-seropositive. The DNA of the CDR3 is TGTGCCAGCGCCTTTCAGAGCACAGATACGCAGTATTTT. It codes for CASAFQSTDTQYF.